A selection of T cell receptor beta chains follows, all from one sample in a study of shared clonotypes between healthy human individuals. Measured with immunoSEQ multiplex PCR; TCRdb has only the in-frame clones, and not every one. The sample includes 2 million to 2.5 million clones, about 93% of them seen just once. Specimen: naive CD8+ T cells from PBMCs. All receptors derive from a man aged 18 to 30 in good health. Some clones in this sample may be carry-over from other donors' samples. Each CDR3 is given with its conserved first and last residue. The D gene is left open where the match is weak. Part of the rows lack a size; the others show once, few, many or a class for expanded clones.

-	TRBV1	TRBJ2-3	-	TGCACCAGCAGCCAAGACCCCGGACCGACTAGCGGGAAAACAGATACGCAGTATTTT	CTSSQDPGPTSGKTDTQYF
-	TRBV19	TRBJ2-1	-	TGTGCCAGTACCCGGACTCCCACTCCCTACAATGAGCAGTTCTTC	CASTRTPTPYNEQFF
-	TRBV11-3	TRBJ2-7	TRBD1	TGTGCCAGCAGCCCACGACAGGGAAAAAGGTACGAGCAGTACTTC	CASSPRQGKRYEQYF
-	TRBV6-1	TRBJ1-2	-	TGCTGTACTTGGATCTATGGCTACACCTTC	CCTWIYGYTF
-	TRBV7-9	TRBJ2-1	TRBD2	TGTGCCAGCAGCTTCAGCGGGAGTGTTTATGAGCAGTTCTTC	CASSFSGSVYEQFF
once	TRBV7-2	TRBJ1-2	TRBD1	TGTGCCAGCAGCTTCAACCGGGACAGGGGAAACTATGGCTACACCTTC	CASSFNRDRGNYGYTF
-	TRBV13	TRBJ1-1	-	TGTGCCAGCAGGGTAGGACAGCAAGCTGAAGCTTTCTTT	CASRVGQQAEAFF
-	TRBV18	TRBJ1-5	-	TGTGCCAGCTCACCACAACGGGTGGGCAATCAGCCCCAGCATTTT	CASSPQRVGNQPQHF
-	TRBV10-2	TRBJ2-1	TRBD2	TGCGCCAGCAGTGACCGGACTAGCTACAATGAGCAGTTCTTC	CASSDRTSYNEQFF
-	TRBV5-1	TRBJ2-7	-	TGCGCCAGCAGCTCAACAGGCCCTTACGAGCAGTACTTC	CASSSTGPYEQYF
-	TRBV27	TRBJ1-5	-	TGTGCCAGCTATGGGCTGGGAGATTTAAGCAATCAGCCCCAGCATTTT	CASYGLGDLSNQPQHF
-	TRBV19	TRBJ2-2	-	TGTGCCAGTAGCCCCGGGAACCATTACACCGGGGAGCTGTTTTTT	CASSPGNHYTGELFF
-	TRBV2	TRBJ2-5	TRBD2	TGTGCCAGCAGTGAAGTGGGGCTAGCGGGCCAAGAGACCCAGTACTTC	CASSEVGLAGQETQYF
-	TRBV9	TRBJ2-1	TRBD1	TGTGCCAGCAGCGGGACAGGGGGACTCAATGAGCAGTTCTTC	CASSGTGGLNEQFF
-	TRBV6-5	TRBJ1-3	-	TGTGCCAGCAGCCTCGACGGAGGAAACACCATATATTTT	CASSLDGGNTIYF